This T cell receptor (beta chain) was sequenced for a study of long-term antiretroviral therapy in people with HIV. General study results and limits: Unavailable data included ART adherence, viral resistance and therapy changes (switches in treatment). HIV repertoires had narrower CDR3 length ranges than controls. Every time point showed a repertoire led by clones expanded before ART.

At survey level, the immunoSEQ assay was run in its v3.0 version. Sequencing used immunoSEQ multiplex PCR; TCRdb keeps in-frame clones, though not all of them. The profile shows 27,000 or so clones, about 82% of them singletons. The CDR3 extends over 11 amino acids. Germline CDR1 DFQATT, CDR2 SNEGSKA (reference sequence). Between the trimmed V and J ends, which lost 5 bases and 7 bases, there was a span of 9 bases. Researchers secured at least one pre-ART and at least two post-ART PBMC samples from each donor. To note about this clone: Its cognate antigen is unknown.

The source of this sequence is a man between 18 and 35 years old with HIV. J is TRBJ2-1 and V is TRBV20-1; D not certain. The source was unsorted PBMCs, collected 0.8 years before starting antiretroviral therapy. CDR3 residues: CSAVLMNEQFF. The CDR3 DNA reads as TGCAGTGCTGTCCTTATGAATGAGCAGTTCTTC.